This TCR beta chain comes out of a study of OX40 agonist ivuxolimab in advanced cancers. The study in broad terms: Ivuxolimab was an agonistic, fully human IgG2 monoclonal antibody directed against OX40 (CD134), a costimulatory receptor. Intravenous ivuxolimab was administered to patients every 2 weeks at six dose levels: 0.01, 0.1, 0.3, 1.5, 3 and 10 mg/kg. Of the 50 to 55 patients in dose escalation, 19 had hepatocellular carcinoma, roughly 15 had melanoma, 9 had renal cell carcinoma and 9 had head and neck cancer. A male proportion of around 80% and a mean age of about 60 years, ranging from about 20 to 85, were recorded for the dose-escalation cohort. Patients were allowed to have had prior anti-PD-1, anti-PD-L1 or anti-CTLA-4 therapy, and around 41% of the dose-escalation patients had previously received checkpoint inhibitors. Partial responses occurred in three dose-escalation patients: two with cutaneous melanoma and one with hepatocellular carcinoma. Peripheral TCRbeta sequencing was intended to test whether TCR sequence diversity was altered and clonal T-cell expansion was caused by ivuxolimab. The paper describes the monotherapy dose-escalation part (N of about 54 patients) of the phase I trial of ivuxolimab. What the authors observed across the whole study: In partial responders in the 0.1-3.0 mg/kg groups, normalized peripheral clonal expansion was found to be among the lowest, especially among CD8+ T cells. Antigen specificity was not determined for the clonally expanded peripheral T cells. Low levels of normalized T-cell clonal expansion were also seen in some nonresponding patients. At doses from 0.1 to 3.0 mg/kg, clonal expansion was seen in both CD4+ and CD8+ blood T cells between baseline and week 6. After ivuxolimab, CD8+ T cells had more expanded clones than CD4+ T cells on average.

Comment on this clone: Its antigen target is currently unknown. Qualities for individual bases were not recorded, and no much larger clone is one base off.

Patients with autoimmune disease history or receiving systemic immunosuppression were excluded from the trial. In every dose cohort, peripheral blood was drawn for TCR sequencing at baseline, cycle 4 day 1, and cycle 7 day 1. The samples were taken from a phase I, first-in-human, multicenter, open-label dose-escalation trial of ivuxolimab. The trial enrolled adults with locally advanced or metastatic head and neck squamous cell, hepatocellular, melanoma or renal cell carcinoma. Before TCR sequencing, CD4+ T cells and CD8+ T cells from peripheral blood were sorted into separate populations. Genomic DNA was isolated from the sorted cells so that the TCRbeta CDR3 region could be sequenced. TCRbeta CDR3 regions were sequenced using the immunoSEQ Assay. TCRdb provides this immuneACCESS table in a form limited to in-frame rearrangements. Some clones are lacking; in checked studies, under half of them reflect an unresolved V gene, and why the rest are absent is not known. Counted in this sample were roughly 80,000 clones; around 88% of them appeared once. The ten most abundant clones make up about 0.76% of the sample.

Looking up the germline V gene yields CDR1 KGHSH and CDR2 LQKENI. V sheds 3 bases and J sheds 6 bases, leaving 19 bases between their ends. Measured from the cysteine to the phenylalanine, the CDR3 is 16 residues long. Of the read, only the CDR3 DNA is kept; its 48 bases are in frame from base 1. The chain links TRBV18 with TRBJ2-3; no D gene call is confident. Sequencing used CD4+ or CD8+ T cells sorted from blood, obtained in a trial of the OX40 agonist ivuxolimab. The sequence was collected from an adult with an advanced solid tumor such as melanoma, head and neck, liver or kidney cancer. The DNA sequence follows: TGTGCCAGCTCACCCAGAACGGGCCCCGTAATTGATACGCAGTATTTT. This encodes CASSPRTGPVIDTQYF.